The next 32 T cell receptor beta chains were all read from a single sample in a study of Tregs in tolerant kidney transplant recipients. The repertoire was sequenced with immunoSEQ multiplex PCR; TCRdb's copy has only in-frame clones and lacks some. The table has 15,000 to 20,000 clones, roughly 80% seen once; the top ten hold more than 2%. Material: Tregs from blood. The receptors come from a human donor in good health.

This chain connects TRBV20-1 to TRBJ2-3; D gene unclear. The CDR3 is made up of 11 amino acids. Germline assignment: CDR1 DFQATT and CDR2 SNEGSKA (reference sequence). CDR3: CSTLKGDTQYF. The CDR3 bases are TGCAGCACATTAAAGGGAGATACGCAGTATTTT.

This clone was detected a few times. The gene calls are TRBV5-4 and TRBJ2-7; D is perhaps TRBD2 (6 bases). Deletions cut 9 bases from V and 3 bases from J, with 19 bases between. This CDR3 region has 14 residues. The V gene's germline CDR1 is SGHNT and CDR2 YYREEE (reference sequence). This chain's CDR3 is CAMSGSGKYYEQYF. The CDR3 DNA reads as TGTGCCATGTCGGGTAGCGGAAAATACTACGAGCAGTACTTC. Using reference TRBV5-4 and TRBJ2-7 for the parts outside the CDR3, the full variable domain is ETGVTQSPTHLIKTRGQQVTLRCSSQSGHNTVSWYQQALGQGPQFIFQYYREEENGRGNFPPRFSGLQFPNYSSELNVNALELDDSALYLCAMSGSGKYYEQYFGPGTRLTVT.

The chain couples TRBV7-9 to TRBJ2-3; D gene uncertain. Trimming removed 5 bases at V and 6 bases at J, with 18 bases between. CDR1 is SEHNR, CDR2 FQNEAQ, per germline (reference sequence). CDR3 length: 15 residues. The CDR3, as DNA: TGTGCCAGCAGCCCCCCCGGACCCTTGGCGGATACGCAGTATTTT. Its protein product is CASSPPGPLADTQYF.

V gene TRBV4-3 combines with J gene TRBJ2-2; D is undetermined. Germline V lookup: CDR1 LGHNA, CDR2 YSLEER. The V end was cut by 3 bases, the J end by 7 bases, with 12 bases between. The CDR3 is 14 residues long. CDR3 loop: CASSQGRGFGELFF. DNA for the CDR3: TGCGCCAGCAGCCAGGGTCGAGGTTTCGGGGAGCTGTTTTTT.

This clone has just a few counts. This chain connects TRBV9 to TRBJ2-2; 8 bases map to TRBD1. Looked up from germline, CDR1 is SGDLS and CDR2 is YYNGEE. The CDR3 has 15 amino acids. The V and J ends lost 4 bases and 7 bases, in that order; junction bases with no gene match: 9. The CDR3 nucleotides read TGTGCCAGCAGCCCGCGGACAGGGCCTGTCGGGGAGCTGTTTTTT. This codes for CASSPRTGPVGELFF.

The rearrangement links TRBV11-3 to TRBJ1-1, with D possibly TRBD1 on 5 matching bases. This CDR3 is 15 amino acids long. The germline gives CDR1 SGHNT, CDR2 YENEEA. V lost 5 bases to trimming and J lost 4 bases, with 17 bases between them. The CDR3, as DNA: TGTGCCAGCAGCCCGCGGATGGCGAGGGGCACTGAAGCTTTCTTT. Protein sequence: CASSPRMARGTEAFF.

This chain uses TRBV27 with TRBJ1-6, with D unclear. This CDR3 region has 13 residues. Germline lookup yields CDR1 MNHEY and CDR2 SMNVEV (reference sequence). Trimming shortened V by 6 bases and J by 10 bases, and 13 bases separated the two germline ends. For the CDR3, the DNA is TGTGCCAGCAGCCCGCTCCATTTCTCACCCCTCCACTTT. Protein: CASSPLHFSPLHF.

The V gene is TRBV4-1, the J gene TRBJ1-1, with a possible D match to TRBD1 (5 bases). The V gene lost 0 bases and the J gene lost 7 bases, with 9 bases spanning the gap. In germline, CDR1 is MGHRA, CDR2 YSYEKL. The CDR3 runs to 13 residues. The CDR3 sequence: CASSQDTGGEAFF. The CDR3 DNA follows: TGCGCCAGCAGCCAAGATACCGGGGGTGAAGCTTTCTTT.

The rearrangement uses TRBV30 and TRBJ2-2, with D unclear. CDR3 size: 14 residues. V was pared by 0 bases and J by 4 bases, with 9 bases between. Per the germline V gene, CDR1 is GTSNPN and CDR2 is SVGIG (reference sequence). For the CDR3, the DNA is TGTGCCTGGAGTGTAAATCGGCGCACCGGGGAGCTGTTTTTT. Its translation is CAWSVNRRTGELFF.

The chain recombines TRBV27 with TRBJ2-1, with 9 bases lining up with TRBD2. The CDR3 has 14 residues. Germline lookup yields CDR1 MNHEY and CDR2 SMNVEV (reference sequence). Trimming at V came to 4 bases and at J to 3 bases, leaving 1 base not matched to a gene. The CDR3 loop is CASSSSGVYNEQFF. In DNA form, the CDR3 reads TGTGCCAGCAGTTCTAGCGGGGTCTACAATGAGCAGTTCTTC.

The chain uses TRBV5-1 and TRBJ2-1; the D gene is possibly TRBD2 (5 bases). With 4 bases removed from V and 3 bases from J, the gap between germline ends came to 14 bases. This CDR3 comprises 15 residues. Germline V gene data show CDR1 as SGHRS and CDR2 as YFSETQ. CDR3 nucleotides: TGCGCCAGCAGCCCTGGGGTGGACTTCTACAATGAGCAGTTCTTC. Its translation: CASSPGVDFYNEQFF.

This clone was observed once. The chain recombines TRBV13 with TRBJ2-3, with D unresolved. V was cut by 0 bases and J by 4 bases, with 5 bases left in between. The CDR3 consists of 13 residues. CDR1 is PRHDT, CDR2 FYEKMQ, per germline (reference sequence). CDR3 nucleotides: TGTGCCAGCAGCTTAGGCATTCCAGATACGCAGTATTTT. The encoded protein is CASSLGIPDTQYF.

This chain links TRBV5-1 with TRBJ1-6; D is unresolved. This CDR3 has 16 amino acids. Germline values: CDR1 SGHRS, CDR2 YFSETQ. Trimming removed 0 bases at V and 6 bases at J, with 13 bases between. CDR3 bases: TGCGCCAGCAGCTTGGGCGCAGGCGCTTTTAATTCACCCCTCCACTTT. Translating gives CASSLGAGAFNSPLHF.

The V gene is TRBV5-1, the J gene TRBJ2-2; TRBD2 matches 10 bases. Germline CDR1 reads SGHRS; CDR2 reads YFSETQ. The CDR3 sequence is 17 residues long. Unmatched junction bases numbered 7, after V lost 4 bases and J lost 1 base. The CDR3: CASSRLAGAVNTGELFF. The CDR3 region has the DNA TGCGCCAGCAGCCGCCTAGCGGGGGCCGTGAACACCGGGGAGCTGTTTTTT.

The chain links TRBV30 to TRBJ1-6, with 10 bases aligning to TRBD1. With V trimmed by 5 bases and J by 10 bases, 11 bases remained unmatched. The germline V gene encodes CDR1 GTSNPN and CDR2 SVGIG (reference sequence). The length of the CDR3 is 15 residues. This CDR3 is CAWGTSGQGWSPLHF. CDR3 in DNA: TGTGCCTGGGGAACCTCGGGACAGGGGTGGTCACCCCTCCACTTT.

The chain uses TRBV5-1 and TRBJ2-1, with 11 bases fitting TRBD2. The CDR3 is made up of 14 amino acids. V lost 4 bases to trimming and J lost 7 bases; unmatched junction nucleotides: 4. Per germline, CDR1 SGHRS and CDR2 YFSETQ. Here the CDR3 DNA reads TGCGCCAGCAGCGCCGGGACTAGCGGAAATGAGCAGTTCTTC. Its translation is CASSAGTSGNEQFF.

The chain combines TRBV7-2 with TRBJ2-5; 7 bases agree with TRBD2. CDR1 and CDR2 from the germline V gene are SGHTA and FQGNSA. This CDR3 comprises 16 residues. J was trimmed by 1 base and V by 5 bases; bases with no gene match: 10. The CDR3 DNA is TGTGCCAGCAGCCCCGGAGTAGGCGGGGGCCAAGAGACCCAGTACTTC. Its translation is CASSPGVGGGQETQYF.

This clone was detected once. This chain connects TRBV7-9 to TRBJ2-3; no firm D call. V was trimmed by 7 bases and J by 4 bases, leaving 15 bases between them. This CDR3 is built from 14 residues. Looked up from germline, CDR1 is SEHNR and CDR2 is FQNEAQ (reference sequence). The CDR3 sequence is CASTAYTAADTQYF. The DNA of the CDR3 is TGTGCCAGCACCGCGTACACAGCCGCAGATACGCAGTATTTT.

The chain has TRBV1 and TRBJ2-7. TRBV1 has pseudogene status. The CDR3 sequence is 13 residues long. The chain's CDR3 is CTSSQDSTYEQYF. The CDR3 DNA follows: TGCACCAGCAGCCAAGACAGCACCTACGAGCAGTACTTC.

V and J are TRBV29-1 and TRBJ1-2, with a tentative D call TRBD1 (6 bases). CDR1 SQVTM and CDR2 ANQGSEA come from the germline V gene. The CDR3 covers 13 residues. V shed 3 bases and J shed 4 bases, with 12 bases lying between them. Here the CDR3 DNA reads TGCAGCGTTGATCCCAGGGGCGCCTATGGCTACACCTTC. Its protein is CSVDPRGAYGYTF.

The chain combines TRBV19 with TRBJ1-2; D ambiguous. The CDR3 has 13 amino acids. Germline CDR1 is LNHDA and CDR2 is SQIVND (reference sequence). The V and J ends lost 5 bases and 3 bases respectively, with 10 bases between them. The DNA for the CDR3 is TGTGCCAGTAGTTTGTCGGACGACTATGGCTACACCTTC. It yields the protein CASSLSDDYGYTF.

This rearrangement joins TRBV9 to TRBJ1-2; weak D call: TRBD1 (6 bases). V was trimmed by 7 bases and J by 7 bases, leaving 11 bases between them. This CDR3 region has 11 residues. The germline V gene has CDR1 SGDLS and CDR2 YYNGEE. CDR3 residues: CASRGLGGYTF. The CDR3 DNA follows: TGTGCCAGCCGGGGGCTCGGTGGCTACACCTTC.

V is TRBV7-2 and J is TRBJ2-7; 7 bases match TRBD1. Germline loops: CDR1 SGHTA, CDR2 FQGNSA. The CDR3 has 13 amino acids. J was trimmed by 4 bases and V by 5 bases; bases with no gene match: 5. This chain's CDR3 is CASSPDRAYEQYF. As DNA, the CDR3 is TGTGCCAGCAGCCCCGACAGGGCTTACGAGCAGTACTTC.

The gene calls are TRBV7-2 and TRBJ2-4; a possible D gene is TRBD2 (7 bases). V shed 8 bases and J shed 0 bases, with 20 bases lying between them. Germline values: CDR1 SGHTA, CDR2 FQGNSA. The CDR3 totals 17 residues. CDR3 nucleotide sequence: TGTGCCAGCTCCCGTTGGGGGGGCGGTTTAGCCAAAAACATTCAGTACTTC. Translation: CASSRWGGGLAKNIQYF.

The J gene is TRBJ1-1, the V gene TRBV29-1; the match to TRBD1 covers 10 bases. Germline-derived CDR1 and CDR2 are SQVTM and ANQGSEA. The CDR3 covers 14 residues. After removal of 4 bases from V and 5 bases from J, the junction contained 7 bases not matched to a gene. The DNA for the CDR3 is TGCAGCGTTGTTCTGGACAGGGGGTATACTGAAGCTTTCTTT. Protein sequence: CSVVLDRGYTEAFF. Full variable domain (remainder filled in from reference TRBV29-1 and TRBJ1-1): SAVISQKPSRDICQRGTSLTIQCQVDSQVTMMFWYRQQPGQSLTLIATANQGSEATYESGFVIDKFPISRPNLTFSTLTVSNMSPEDSSIYLCSVVLDRGYTEAFFGQGTRLTVV.

Of note for this clone: At one of its ends the junction is not consistent with the germline gene, which may arise from a read error. The J gene is TRBJ2-5, the V gene TRBV30; maybe TRBD1 (6 bases). Per the germline V gene, CDR1 is GTSNPN and CDR2 is SVGIG (reference sequence). This CDR3 region has 14 residues. DNA of the CDR3: TGTGCCCGGAGGTTACAGGGACCCCAAGAGACCCAGTACTTC. This codes for CARRLQGPQETQYF.

The chain couples TRBV9 to TRBJ2-7, with D maybe TRBD1 (5 bases). The CDR3 runs to 15 residues. V lost 0 bases and J lost 6, with 16 bases in between. Germline lookup yields CDR1 SGDLS and CDR2 YYNGEE. CDR3 sequence reads: CASSVGQGMGTEQYF. The DNA for the CDR3 is TGTGCCAGCAGCGTAGGGCAGGGTATGGGTACCGAGCAGTACTTC.

V usage is TRBV5-6 and J usage is TRBJ2-3; the D gene could be TRBD1 or TRBD2 (5 bases each). CDR1 is SGHDT and CDR2 is YYEEEE in the germline V gene. Trimming left V 1 base short and J 4 bases short, with 10 bases between. The length of the CDR3 is 14 residues. The CDR3 DNA reads TGTGCCAGCAGCTTGCTGGTGGGGGCAGATACGCAGTATTTT. Translating it yields CASSLLVGADTQYF.

J is TRBJ2-3 and V is TRBV18; D perhaps matches TRBD2 (6 bases). Trimming stripped 3 bases from V and 3 bases from J, with 7 bases between. Germline CDR1 is KGHSH and CDR2 is LQKENI. The CDR3 is 13 amino acids. The CDR3 loop reads CASSPGLTDTQYF. The CDR3 coding sequence is TGTGCCAGCTCACCGGGACTTACAGATACGCAGTATTTT.

Only one count was recorded for this clone. The gene calls are TRBV6-1 and TRBJ1-4, with TRBD1 matching over 8 bases. The trim removed 3 bases at V and 6 bases at J, leaving 6 bases unmatched. CDR1 and CDR2 from the germline V gene are MNHNS and SASEGT. The CDR3 extends over 15 amino acids. CDR3 in amino acids: CASSEYGQGYEKLFF. CDR3 in DNA: TGTGCCAGCAGTGAGTACGGACAGGGTTATGAAAAACTGTTTTTT.

The genes are TRBV6-5 and TRBJ2-7; the D gene could be TRBD1 or TRBD2 (5 bases each). CDR1 and CDR2 (germline): MNHEY, SVGAGI. The V end was cut by 0 bases, the J end by 4 bases, with 7 bases between. The CDR3 runs 13 residues. CDR3 nucleotides: TGTGCCAGCAGTTACTCGAGGGGTTACGAGCAGTACTTC. Its translation is CASSYSRGYEQYF.

This clone occurred a few times. This chain links TRBV6-1 with TRBJ2-7; D remains unclear. V was pared by 7 bases and J by 1 base, with 5 bases between. Germline CDR1 MNHNS, CDR2 SASEGT. This CDR3 contains 11 residues. The CDR3 loop is CASTVSYEQYF. CDR3 nucleotides: TGTGCCAGCACAGTTTCCTACGAGCAGTACTTC.